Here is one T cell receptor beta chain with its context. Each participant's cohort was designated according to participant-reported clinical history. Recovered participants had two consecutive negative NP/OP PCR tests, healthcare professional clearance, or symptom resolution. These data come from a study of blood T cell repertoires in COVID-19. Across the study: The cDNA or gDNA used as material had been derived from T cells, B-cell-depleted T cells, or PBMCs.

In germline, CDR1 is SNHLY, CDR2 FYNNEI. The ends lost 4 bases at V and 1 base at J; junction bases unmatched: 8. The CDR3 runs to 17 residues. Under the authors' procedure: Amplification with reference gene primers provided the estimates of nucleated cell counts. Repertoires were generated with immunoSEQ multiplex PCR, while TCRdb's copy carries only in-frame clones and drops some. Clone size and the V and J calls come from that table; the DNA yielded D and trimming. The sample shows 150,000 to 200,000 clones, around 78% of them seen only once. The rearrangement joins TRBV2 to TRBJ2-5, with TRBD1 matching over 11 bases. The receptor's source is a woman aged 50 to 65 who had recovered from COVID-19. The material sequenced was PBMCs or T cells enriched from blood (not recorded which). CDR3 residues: CASSGFGGTGGQETQYF. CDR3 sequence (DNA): TGTGCCAGCAGTGGATTCGGTGGGACAGGGGGCCAAGAGACCCAGTACTTC.